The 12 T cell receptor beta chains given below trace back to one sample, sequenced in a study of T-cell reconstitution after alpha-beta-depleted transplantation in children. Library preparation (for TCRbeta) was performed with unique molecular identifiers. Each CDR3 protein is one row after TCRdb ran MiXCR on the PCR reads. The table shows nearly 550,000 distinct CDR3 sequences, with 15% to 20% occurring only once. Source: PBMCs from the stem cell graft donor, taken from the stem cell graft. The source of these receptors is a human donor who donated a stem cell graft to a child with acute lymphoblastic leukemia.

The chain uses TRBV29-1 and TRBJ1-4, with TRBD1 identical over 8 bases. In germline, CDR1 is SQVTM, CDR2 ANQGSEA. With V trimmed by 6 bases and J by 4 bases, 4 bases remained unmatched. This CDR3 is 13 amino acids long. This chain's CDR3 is CSVRTGNNEKLFF. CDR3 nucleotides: TGCAGCGTGCGGACAGGGAATAATGAAAAACTGTTTTTT. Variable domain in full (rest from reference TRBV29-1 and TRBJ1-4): SAVISQKPSRDICQRGTSLTIQCQVDSQVTMMFWYRQQPGQSLTLIATANQGSEATYESGFVIDKFPISRPNLTFSTLTVSNMSPEDSSIYLCSVRTGNNEKLFFGSGTQLSVL.

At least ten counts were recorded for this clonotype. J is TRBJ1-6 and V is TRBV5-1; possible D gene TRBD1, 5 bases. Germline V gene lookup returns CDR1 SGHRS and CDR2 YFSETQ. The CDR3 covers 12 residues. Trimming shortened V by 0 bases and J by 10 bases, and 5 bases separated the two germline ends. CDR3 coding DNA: TGCGCCAGCAGCTTGGAGGGGTCACCCCTCCACTTT. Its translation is CASSLEGSPLHF.

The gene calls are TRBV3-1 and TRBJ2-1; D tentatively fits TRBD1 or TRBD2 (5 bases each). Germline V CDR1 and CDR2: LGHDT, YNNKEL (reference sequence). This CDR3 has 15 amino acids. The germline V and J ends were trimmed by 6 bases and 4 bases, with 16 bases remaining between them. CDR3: CASSLPTGGYNEQFF. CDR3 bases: TGTGCCAGCAGTCTACCTACTGGGGGATACAATGAGCAGTTCTTC.

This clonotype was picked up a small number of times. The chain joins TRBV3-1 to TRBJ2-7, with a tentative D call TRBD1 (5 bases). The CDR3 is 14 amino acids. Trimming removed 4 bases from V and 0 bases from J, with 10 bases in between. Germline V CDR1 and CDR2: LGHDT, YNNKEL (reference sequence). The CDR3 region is CASSLRTFSYEQYF. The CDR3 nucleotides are TGTGCCAGCAGCCTCCGGACATTCTCCTACGAGCAGTACTTC.

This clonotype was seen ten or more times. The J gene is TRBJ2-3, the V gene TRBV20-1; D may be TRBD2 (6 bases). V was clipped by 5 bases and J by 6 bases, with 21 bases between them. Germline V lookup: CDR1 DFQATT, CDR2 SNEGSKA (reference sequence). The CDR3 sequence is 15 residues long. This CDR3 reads CSAQRKRVTLDTQYF. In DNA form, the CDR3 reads TGCAGTGCTCAGAGGAAGCGGGTTACCCTGGATACGCAGTATTTT.

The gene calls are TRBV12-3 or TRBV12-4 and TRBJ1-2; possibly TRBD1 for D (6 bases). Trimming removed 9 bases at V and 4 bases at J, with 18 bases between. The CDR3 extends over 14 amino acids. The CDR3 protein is CASLWAGAPYGYTF. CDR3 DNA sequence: TGTGCCAGTCTCTGGGCAGGGGCACCCTATGGCTACACCTTC.

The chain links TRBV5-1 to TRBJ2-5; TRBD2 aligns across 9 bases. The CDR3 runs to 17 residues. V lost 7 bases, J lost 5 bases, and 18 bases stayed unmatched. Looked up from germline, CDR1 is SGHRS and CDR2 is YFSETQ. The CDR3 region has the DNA TGCGCCAGCGGCCTTATAGGGCTAGCGGGAAACACGGAGACCCAGTACTTC. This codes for CASGLIGLAGNTETQYF. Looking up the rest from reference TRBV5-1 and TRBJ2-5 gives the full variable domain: KAGVTQTPRYLIKTRGQQVTLSCSPISGHRSVSWYQQTPGQGLQFLFEYFSETQRNKGNFPGRFSGRQFSNSRSEMNVSTLELGDSALYLCASGLIGLAGNTETQYFGPGTRLLVL.

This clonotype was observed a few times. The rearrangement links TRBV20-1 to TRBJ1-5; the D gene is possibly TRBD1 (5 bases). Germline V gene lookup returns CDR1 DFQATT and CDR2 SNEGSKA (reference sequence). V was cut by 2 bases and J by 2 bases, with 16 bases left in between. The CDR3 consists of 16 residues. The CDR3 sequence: CSARRMGGDGNQPQHF. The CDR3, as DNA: TGCAGTGCTAGAAGAATGGGCGGGGACGGCAATCAGCCCCAGCATTTT.

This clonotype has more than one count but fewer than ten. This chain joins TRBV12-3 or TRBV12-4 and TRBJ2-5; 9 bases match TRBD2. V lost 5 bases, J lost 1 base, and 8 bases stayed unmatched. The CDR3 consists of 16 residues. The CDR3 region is CASSRGASGTQETQYF. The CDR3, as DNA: TGTGCCAGCAGTCGTGGGGCTAGCGGGACCCAAGAGACCCAGTACTTC.

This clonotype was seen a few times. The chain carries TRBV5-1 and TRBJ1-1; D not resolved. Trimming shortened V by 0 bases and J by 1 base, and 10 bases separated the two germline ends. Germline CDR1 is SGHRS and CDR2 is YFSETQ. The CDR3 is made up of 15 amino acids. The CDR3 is CASSLVLFQNTEAFF. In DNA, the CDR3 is TGCGCCAGCAGCTTGGTTCTCTTCCAGAACACTGAAGCTTTCTTT.

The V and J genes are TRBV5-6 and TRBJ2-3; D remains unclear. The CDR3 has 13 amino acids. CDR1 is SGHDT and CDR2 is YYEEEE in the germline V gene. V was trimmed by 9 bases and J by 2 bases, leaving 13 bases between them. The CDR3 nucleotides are TGTGCCAACAGTTGGGGTACCACAGATACGCAGTATTTT. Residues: CANSWGTTDTQYF.

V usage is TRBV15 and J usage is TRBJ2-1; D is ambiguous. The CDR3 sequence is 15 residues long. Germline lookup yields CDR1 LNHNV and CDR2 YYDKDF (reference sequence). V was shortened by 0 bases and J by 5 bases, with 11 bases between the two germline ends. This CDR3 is CATSRDRQANNEQFF. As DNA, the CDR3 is TGTGCCACCAGCAGAGACCGCCAAGCTAACAATGAGCAGTTCTTC.